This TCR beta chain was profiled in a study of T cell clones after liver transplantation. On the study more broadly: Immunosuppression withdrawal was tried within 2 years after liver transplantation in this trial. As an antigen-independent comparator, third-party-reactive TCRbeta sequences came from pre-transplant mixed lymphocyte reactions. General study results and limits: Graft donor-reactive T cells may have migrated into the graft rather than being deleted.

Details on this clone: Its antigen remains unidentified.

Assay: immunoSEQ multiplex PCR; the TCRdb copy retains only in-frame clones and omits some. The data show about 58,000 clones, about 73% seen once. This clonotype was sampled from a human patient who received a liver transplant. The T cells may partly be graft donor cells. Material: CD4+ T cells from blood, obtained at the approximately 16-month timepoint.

The CDR3: CASRTDGYSNQPQHF. The CDR3 bases are TGTGCCAGCAGAACGGACGGTTATAGCAATCAGCCCCAGCATTTT. The chain uses TRBV6-5 and TRBJ1-5; D is unclear. The germline gives CDR1 MNHEY, CDR2 SVGAGI. The CDR3 length is 15 residues. Trimming stripped 6 bases from V and 0 bases from J, with 12 bases between.